These T cell receptor beta chains were read from a single sample in a study of T cell responses to AZD1222 COVID-19 vaccine. Using immunoSEQ multiplex PCR, the repertoire was profiled, and TCRdb retains in-frame clones only, with some absent. Of 150,000 to 200,000 clones detected, about 90% appear once; the ten largest clones hold over 1.3%. The sample consisted of peripheral blood, taken on day 0 of AZD1222 vaccination. These receptors were taken from an adult in good health. CDR3s include the opening cysteine and the closing phenylalanine or tryptophan.

v_call cdr3_length cdr3_aa
TRBV4-3 17 CASSLGLAGGLMNEQFF
TRBV29-1 13 CSGLQGSRGEQFF
TRBV6-5 15 CASSSSGTVTYEQYF
TRBV28 15 CASSFGRGRTDTQYF
TRBV9 18 CASSAGDRRYSGANVLTF
TRBV7-9 15 CASSPETGEDDEAFF
TRBV2 17 CASSGLAGGPVRDEQFF
TRBV7-2 15 CASARGTGGPDTQYF
TRBV9 15 CASSVRGEGPEGYTF
TRBV28 14 CASSHGPNPAEQYF
TRBV7-2 15 CASSFGWGRVSPLHF
TRBV12-3/TRBV12-4 12 CASSLLWNTIYF
TRBV4-3 14 CASSPSGNTGELFF
TRBV7-8 18 CASSLVGTGISGANVLTF
TRBV7-9 14 CASSFDQFNEKLFF
TRBV7-2 13 CASSLTSLGEQYF
TRBV29-1 13 CSVEQQENTEAFF
TRBV5-5 15 CASSLGGVNADTQYF
TRBV6-4 14 CASSAETASYGYTF
TRBV3-1/TRBV3-2 15 CASSQPSGTGETQYF
TRBV6-5 14 CASSYLGSGNTIYF
TRBV11-3 15 CASSKGGTGAHEQYF
TRBV29-1 13 CSGLIEVNYGYTF
TRBV7-3 14 CASSWGLDTGELFF
TRBV6-5 15 CASSYGGQGDYEQYF
TRBV6-5 15 CASEQGSISTDTQYF
TRBV28 15 CASSWAGARTDTQYF
TRBV28 16 CASSPPLGAGNTEAFF
TRBV5-4 14 CASPSLAGSNEQFF
TRBV30 13 CAWSVRWAEKLFF
TRBV4-2 16 CASSQDMLALTDTQYF